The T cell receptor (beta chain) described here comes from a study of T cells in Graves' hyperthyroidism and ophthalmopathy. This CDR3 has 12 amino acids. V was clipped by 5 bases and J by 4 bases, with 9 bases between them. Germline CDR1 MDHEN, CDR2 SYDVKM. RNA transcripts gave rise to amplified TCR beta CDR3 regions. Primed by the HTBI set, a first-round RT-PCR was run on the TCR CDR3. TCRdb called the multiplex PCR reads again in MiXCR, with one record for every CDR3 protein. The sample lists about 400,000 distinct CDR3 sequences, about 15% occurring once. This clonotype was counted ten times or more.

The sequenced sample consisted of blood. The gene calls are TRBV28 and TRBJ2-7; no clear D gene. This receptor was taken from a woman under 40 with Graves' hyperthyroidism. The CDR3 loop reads CASSELLYEQYF. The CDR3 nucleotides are TGTGCCAGCAGTGAGCTTCTTTACGAGCAGTACTTC.